Below are 10 T cell receptor beta chains sequenced from a single sample in a study of Ad26.COV2.S vaccination and SARS-CoV-2 variants. The treatment is: around 19 received Ad26.COV2.S at low or high dose, single or two shots; about 5 received placebo; per-sample allocation not given. Following the first vaccine or placebo injection, samples were taken on day 63. Generated by immunoSEQ multiplex PCR, the TCRdb table keeps only in-frame clones and is missing some. The repertoire holds 350,000 to 550,000 clones, with nearly 90% as singletons. This material consisted of peripheral blood, taken in a trial of Ad26.COV2.S vaccine versus placebo. Every receptor here comes from a person aged 18 to 65 who received the Ad26.COV2.S COVID-19 vaccine or a placebo.

The chain employs TRBV19 and TRBJ1-1; 10 bases fit TRBD1. Germline V gene lookup returns CDR1 LNHDA and CDR2 SQIVND (reference sequence). The V segment lost 4 bases and the J segment 1 base; nucleotides outside the gene matches: 6. The CDR3 is made up of 16 amino acids. The CDR3 reads CASSTRTGGKNTEAFF. As DNA, the CDR3 is TGTGCCAGTAGTACGCGGACAGGGGGGAAGAACACTGAAGCTTTCTTT.

This clone came up once. This chain links TRBV7-2 with TRBJ2-5; TRBD2 might be the D (5 bases). The V gene's germline CDR1 is SGHTA and CDR2 FQGNSA. V lost 6 bases, J lost 4 bases, and 12 bases lay in between. This CDR3 spans 13 amino acids. The CDR3 region has the DNA TGTGCCAGCAGACCCCGGGCGGGAGAGACCCAGTACTTC. Encoded protein: CASRPRAGETQYF.

This clone was observed once. The gene calls are TRBV23-1 and TRBJ2-3; 11 bases match TRBD1. TRBV23-1 is known as an ORF, though its function is uncertain. Trimming at V came to 0 bases and at J to 2 bases, leaving 25 bases not matched to a gene. The CDR3 covers 24 residues. CDR3 residues: CASSQSYNDPIDRDRGRFTDTQYF. For the CDR3, the DNA is TGCGCCAGCAGTCAATCGTACAATGACCCAATTGACCGGGACAGGGGGAGATTCACAGATACGCAGTATTTT.

This chain connects TRBV27 to TRBJ2-2, with no clear D. The CDR3 loop spans 13 amino acids. The germline V gene has CDR1 MNHEY and CDR2 SMNVEV (reference sequence). V dropped 3 bases and J dropped 5 bases, with 7 bases sitting between them. CDR3 amino acids: CASSFIPTGELFF. The CDR3 DNA is TGTGCCAGCAGTTTCATCCCTACCGGGGAGCTGTTTTTT.

The J gene is TRBJ2-6, the V gene TRBV5-1; tentatively, D is TRBD1 (5 bases). Germline CDR1 is SGHRS and CDR2 is YFSETQ. The ends were cut back, 4 bases at V and 0 bases at J, with 14 bases in the middle. The CDR3 totals 17 residues. The CDR3, as DNA: TGCGCCAGCAGCGAGACAGTCAATTACTCTGGGGCCAACGTCCTGACTTTC. Its translation is CASSETVNYSGANVLTF.

This chain joins TRBV7-2 and TRBJ2-5; 7 nucleotides agree with TRBD2. Germline CDR1 reads SGHTA; CDR2 reads FQGNSA. Trimming cost V 1 base and J 2 bases; bases outside gene matches: 10. This CDR3 is 17 amino acids long. The CDR3 is CASSLGYRGEGQETQYF. DNA of the CDR3: TGTGCCAGCAGCTTAGGGTATCGGGGGGAGGGGCAAGAGACCCAGTACTTC.

The chain recombines TRBV15 with TRBJ2-1; a weak D match, TRBD2 (5 bases). This CDR3 has 14 amino acids. Germline CDR1 reads LNHNV; CDR2 reads YYDKDF (reference sequence). V dropped 0 bases and J dropped 6 bases, with 9 bases sitting between them. This CDR3 is CATSRDWTVNEQFF. CDR3 nucleotide sequence: TGTGCCACCAGCAGAGATTGGACTGTCAATGAGCAGTTCTTC. The variable domain in full, completed from reference TRBV15 and TRBJ2-1, reads DAMVIQNPRYQVTQFGKPVTLSCSQTLNHNVMYWYQQKSSQAPKLLFHYYDKDFNNEADTPDNFQSRRPNTSFCFLDIRSPGLGDTAMYLCATSRDWTVNEQFFGPGTRLTVL.

This clone has just one count. The rearrangement links TRBV5-8 to TRBJ2-7, with 9 bases that match TRBD1. The V gene's germline CDR1 is SGHTS and CDR2 YDEGEE. CDR3 length equals 16 residues. V lost 5 bases, J lost 5 bases, and 14 bases stayed unmatched. The CDR3 sequence is CASRRAPGQGNHEQYV. The DNA for the CDR3 is TGTGCCAGCAGACGCGCCCCGGGACAGGGTAATCACGAGCAGTACGTC.

This chain links TRBV5-5 with TRBJ2-2; the match to TRBD2 covers 8 bases. The V gene's germline CDR1 is SGHKS and CDR2 YYEKEE (reference sequence). Trimming cost V 3 bases and J 2 bases; bases outside gene matches: 3. The CDR3 covers 15 residues. Written as DNA, the CDR3 is TGTGCCAGCAGCTCCGCGGGGGGTAACACCGGGGAGCTGTTTTTT. Translating it yields CASSSAGGNTGELFF.

The V call is TRBV11-2, the J call TRBJ2-5; weak D call: TRBD1 (7 bases). The CDR3 sequence is 14 residues long. The V and J ends lost 1 base and 9 bases respectively, with 15 bases between them. Germline V gene lookup returns CDR1 SGHAT and CDR2 FQNNGV. The CDR3 DNA reads TGTGCCAGCAGCTTAGTGCGCCCAGGGGGGCCCCAGTACTTC. As protein: CASSLVRPGGPQYF.